The 5 T cell receptor beta chains in this list originate from one sample, sequenced in a study of T cells in tumors and immune-related adverse events (dated by TCRdb to 2020 to 2022). Interpreted using the paper, the treatment or condition label stands for: nivolumab (PD-1 blockade) given before sampling. Library prep was done by the immunoSEQ multiplex PCR assay. TCRdb mirrors the immuneACCESS table, restricted to in-frame sequences. Some clones are absent from its copies; in checked studies, under half trace to an unresolved V gene, and the reason for the others is unknown. Counted in this sample were 5,100 or so clones; almost 65% of them appeared once. The ten largest clones take up under 6% of the sample. This material consisted of gut tissue, taken from a patient treated with anti-PD-1 therapy. Every receptor here comes from a female donor with metastatic renal cell carcinoma.

Comment on this clone: One end of the junction is discordant with germline, which a read error may explain. The rearrangement uses TRBV9 and TRBJ2-7; tentative D call: TRBD2 (8 bases). The CDR3 covers 16 residues. Per the germline V gene, CDR1 is SGDLS and CDR2 is YYNGEE. In DNA, the CDR3 is TGTGCCCGCAGCAGGGGGACTCGCGGGGGGCCCTACGAGCAGTACTTC. Amino acids: CARSRGTRGGPYEQYF.

This chain uses TRBV11-3 with TRBJ2-1, with D possibly TRBD2 on 6 matching bases. The length of the CDR3 is 14 residues. Trimming stripped 1 base from V and 8 bases from J, with 12 bases between. Germline-derived CDR1 and CDR2 are SGHNT and YENEEA. The CDR3 region has the DNA TGTGCCAGCAGCTTAGTAGCGGCGGTAGATGAGCAGTTCTTC. This codes for CASSLVAAVDEQFF.

The rearrangement links TRBV28 to TRBJ2-2, with D unclear. The V gene lost 10 bases and the J gene lost 0 bases, with 12 bases spanning the gap. Looked up from germline, CDR1 is MDHEN and CDR2 is SYDVKM. This CDR3 comprises 14 residues. CDR3 in amino acids: CATYRSANTGELFF. DNA of the CDR3: TGTGCCACGTACAGATCCGCGAACACCGGGGAGCTGTTTTTT.

The V gene is TRBV29-1, the J gene TRBJ1-2; 7 bases agree with TRBD1. Germline CDR1 and CDR2: SQVTM and ANQGSEA. After removal of 4 bases from V and 2 bases from J, the junction contained 4 bases not matched to a gene. The CDR3 is 13 amino acids. Here the CDR3 DNA reads TGCAGCGTTGCCCGGGACAGAAACTATGGCTACACCTTC. This gives the protein CSVARDRNYGYTF.

V usage is TRBV10-1 and J usage is TRBJ2-1; D gene ambiguous. This CDR3 has 11 amino acids. Germline CDR1 WNHNN, CDR2 SYGVQD (reference sequence). The germline V and J ends were trimmed by 3 bases and 14 bases, with 11 bases remaining between them. The CDR3 coding sequence is TGCGCCAGCAGTGACGGCGAGCGTGAGTTCTTC. As protein: CASSDGEREFF.